This T cell receptor (beta chain) was observed in a study of control samples from healthy donors and cancer patients. Germline V CDR1 and CDR2: MNHEY, SVGAGI. The V end was cut by 6 bases, the J end by 0 bases, with 9 bases between. The CDR3 totals 13 residues. Only in-frame clones appear in the TCRdb table, and some are missing; sequencing was by immunoSEQ multiplex PCR. The data contain 140,000 or so clones, approximately 91% of them singletons. The TCR originated in a man aged 30 to 45 in good health. This chain links TRBV6-5 with TRBJ2-7; maybe TRBD1 (5 bases). Specimen: blood. CDR3 in DNA: TGTGCCAGCAGGCAGGGAACCTCCTACGAGCAGTACTTC. Translation gives CASRQGTSYEQYF.